A selection of T cell receptor beta chains follows, all from one sample in a study of post-analysis software for immune sequencing data. MiXCR, run by TCRdb on the PCR reads, gives a single entry per CDR3 protein. Among about 430,000 distinct CDR3 sequences listed, 35% to 45% were seen once. The sequenced sample was blood. Every receptor here comes from a girl aged 2 to 10 with multiple sclerosis. The CDR3 runs from the conserved cysteine through the conserved F or W. D genes are given only for firm matches. A clone size is listed for some rows: how often the clone was seen (once, few, many), or a class if it is expanded.

abundance	v_gene	d_gene	j_gene	CDR3aa	CDR3nt
.	TRBV7-3	TRBD1	TRBJ2-1	CASSFTGGWNEQFF	TGTGCCAGCAGCTTTACAGGGGGGTGGAATGAGCAGTTCTTC
.	TRBV12-3/TRBV12-4	.	TRBJ2-3	CASNPIPGLRTDTQYF	TGTGCCAGCAACCCCATCCCGGGACTGCGAACAGATACGCAGTATTTT
.	TRBV3-1	.	TRBJ2-4	CASSSHGPLPLNIQYF	TGTGCCAGCAGCTCCCATGGTCCATTACCCCTGAACATTCAGTACTTC
.	TRBV20-1	TRBD2	TRBJ2-7	CSARGLAGGTYEQYF	TGCAGTGCGAGGGGACTAGCGGGAGGCACCTACGAGCAGTACTTC
.	TRBV5-1	.	TRBJ2-7	CASTWDVAYEQYF	TGCGCCAGCACTTGGGACGTAGCCTACGAGCAGTACTTC
many	TRBV5-1	.	TRBJ2-3	CASKEISTDTQYF	TGCGCCAGCAAGGAGATTAGCACAGATACGCAGTATTTT
few	TRBV5-1	.	TRBJ2-1	CASSFTRGSYNEQFF	TGCGCCAGCAGCTTCACTCGGGGGAGCTACAATGAGCAGTTCTTC
.	TRBV6-2/TRBV6-3	TRBD2	TRBJ2-7	CASSQPTGLAFYEQYF	TGTGCCAGCAGTCAGCCAACGGGACTAGCGTTCTACGAGCAGTACTTC
few	TRBV6-2/TRBV6-3	.	TRBJ2-5	CASSRGRRGYQETQYF	TGTGCCAGCAGCCGAGGTAGGCGCGGTTACCAAGAGACCCAGTACTTC
.	TRBV4-1	.	TRBJ1-1	CASSQDSGTGPNKAFF	TGCGCCAGCAGCCAAGATAGTGGAACAGGACCTAATAAAGCTTTCTTT
.	TRBV24-1	.	TRBJ1-2	CATSGGTGLGHGYTF	TGTGCCACCAGTGGAGGGACGGGCTTAGGGCATGGCTACACCTTC
.	TRBV5-1	TRBD1	TRBJ1-2	CASTPIPGRDRNYGYTF	TGCGCCAGCACTCCCATCCCTGGCCGGGACAGGAACTATGGCTACACCTTC
few	TRBV7-2	TRBD2	TRBJ2-7	CASSFPSGTYEQYF	TGTGCCAGCAGCTTTCCTAGCGGCACCTACGAGCAGTACTTC
few	TRBV29-1	TRBD1	TRBJ1-1	CSVDRGRGTEAFF	TGCAGCGTGGACAGGGGGCGAGGCACTGAAGCTTTCTTT
few	TRBV11-2	.	TRBJ2-5	CASSLGVPETQYF	TGTGCCAGCAGCCTTGGGGTGCCGGAGACCCAGTACTTC
.	TRBV5-1	.	TRBJ2-3	CASSLGRVGGTDTQYF	TGCGCCAGCAGCTTGGGCAGGGTGGGTGGCACAGATACGCAGTATTTT
.	TRBV6-5	.	TRBJ2-7	CASSYGGEWEQYF	TGTGCCAGCAGTTACGGGGGAGAGTGGGAGCAGTACTTC
.	TRBV2	TRBD2	TRBJ2-7	CASSSWTRFIEQYF	TGTGCCAGCAGTTCCTGGACTAGGTTCATCGAGCAGTACTTC
.	TRBV29-1	TRBD1	TRBJ1-1	CSVDGTGLSTEAFF	TGCAGCGTTGACGGGACAGGGCTGAGCACTGAAGCTTTCTTT
few	TRBV20-1	TRBD2	TRBJ2-1	CSAPTSGRFLSSYNEQFF	TGCAGTGCCCCGACTAGCGGGAGGTTTCTTAGCTCCTACAATGAGCAGTTCTTC
.	TRBV20-1	.	TRBJ1-4	CSAFLGGLSNEKLFF	TGCAGTGCCTTCCTGGGGGGTCTTTCCAATGAAAAACTGTTTTTT
.	TRBV20-1	.	TRBJ1-6	CSARDRWDGGSPLHF	TGCAGTGCTAGAGATCGGTGGGACGGCGGCTCACCCCTCCACTTT
.	TRBV9	.	TRBJ2-5	CASSGYRADKQYF	TGTGCCAGCAGCGGATACAGGGCAGACAAGCAGTACTTC
.	TRBV12-3/TRBV12-4	.	TRBJ2-7	CASSSGLDYEQYF	TGTGCCAGCAGTTCCGGGTTGGACTACGAGCAGTACTTC
.	TRBV4-2	.	TRBJ1-1	CASSQRPNTEAFF	TGTGCCAGCAGCCAACGCCCGAACACTGAAGCTTTCTTT
.	TRBV20-1	.	TRBJ2-7	CVSDRSCYEQYF	TGCGTGAGCGACAGGAGCTGCTACGAGCAGTACTTC
.	TRBV20-1	.	TRBJ1-2	CSARDASLRQASYTF	TGCAGTGCTAGAGACGCATCCCTTCGACAGGCCTCCTACACCTTC
few	TRBV12-3/TRBV12-4	.	TRBJ2-7	CASSSTKGGAEQYF	TGTGCCAGCAGCTCTACAAAAGGGGGGGCCGAGCAGTACTTC
.	TRBV10-3	TRBD2	TRBJ2-1	CAISESGGRAHNEQFF	TGTGCCATCAGTGAGTCGGGCGGGAGGGCCCACAATGAGCAGTTCTTC
.	TRBV20-1	.	TRBJ2-7	CSARDPWGYEQYF	TGCAGTGCTAGAGATCCGTGGGGCTACGAGCAGTACTTC
.	TRBV5-1	TRBD1	TRBJ2-7	CASSLYRDSQYEQYF	TGCGCCAGCAGCTTATACCGGGACAGCCAATACGAGCAGTACTTC
few	TRBV4-3	TRBD1	TRBJ1-2	CASSQDPPGQWSYGYTF	TGCGCCAGCAGCCAAGACCCGCCGGGACAGTGGAGTTATGGCTACACCTTC
few	TRBV7-3	.	TRBJ2-5	CASSSAGWGETQYF	TGTGCCAGCAGCTCCGCGGGGTGGGGTGAGACCCAGTACTTC
.	TRBV5-1	.	TRBJ2-4	CASSPAGAKNIQYF	TGCGCCAGCAGCCCGGCCGGGGCCAAAAACATTCAGTACTTC
.	TRBV28	.	TRBJ2-5	CASSFSQRRGETQYF	TGTGCCAGCAGTTTTAGCCAGCGGAGGGGAGAGACCCAGTACTTC
.	TRBV20-1	.	TRBJ2-7	CSAREAGRNYEQYF	TGCAGTGCTAGAGAGGCGGGACGGAACTACGAGCAGTACTTC
.	TRBV20-1	.	TRBJ2-1	CSANNPTSSYNEQFF	TGCAGTGCTAATAATCCGACTAGCTCCTACAATGAGCAGTTCTTC
.	TRBV10-3	TRBD1	TRBJ2-1	CAISEGTAHNEQFF	TGTGCCATCAGTGAGGGGACAGCTCACAATGAGCAGTTCTTC
.	TRBV7-2	TRBD1	TRBJ2-7	CASSLTTGKGDEQYF	TGTGCCAGCAGCTTAACGACAGGGAAGGGAGACGAGCAGTACTTC
.	TRBV12-3/TRBV12-4	TRBD1	TRBJ1-6	CASSSNRDRGREKHSPLHF	TGTGCCAGCAGTTCAAACCGGGACAGGGGGCGCGAGAAGCATTCACCCCTCCACTTT
few	TRBV28	TRBD1	TRBJ1-2	CASRGPDRGYGYTF	TGTGCCAGCAGGGGACCAGACAGGGGCTATGGCTACACCTTC
.	TRBV5-1	.	TRBJ1-5	CASSLAGVSNQPQHF	TGCGCCAGCAGCTTAGCAGGGGTAAGCAATCAGCCCCAGCATTTT
.	TRBV5-4	TRBD1	TRBJ2-5	CASSPRQGRYQETQYF	TGTGCCAGCAGCCCCCGACAGGGGAGGTACCAAGAGACCCAGTACTTC
few	TRBV20-1	TRBD2	TRBJ2-1	CSATPQSGGLYNEQFF	TGCAGTGCTACCCCTCAAAGCGGGGGGTTGTACAATGAGCAGTTCTTC
.	TRBV5-1	.	TRBJ2-1	CASTLGGTQVNNEQFF	TGCGCCAGCACCCTGGGCGGGACCCAAGTAAACAATGAGCAGTTCTTC
few	TRBV11-2	.	TRBJ1-2	CASSFSGVYGHTF	TGTGCCAGCAGCTTTTCAGGGGTCTATGGCCACACCTTC
.	TRBV11-2	.	TRBJ2-7	CASSLSRGRYEQYF	TGTGCCAGCAGCTTATCCCGAGGGAGGTACGAGCAGTACTTC
few	TRBV5-1	TRBD1	TRBJ2-1	CASSSTPGQGASNEQFF	TGCGCCAGCAGCAGTACCCCGGGACAGGGGGCTTCAAATGAGCAGTTCTTC
few	TRBV20-1	.	TRBJ2-4	CSAREEWGHLVQYF	TGCAGTGCTAGGGAAGAGTGGGGACACTTGGTTCAGTACTTC
.	TRBV20-1	TRBD2	TRBJ2-1	CSARRGGSYNEQFF	TGCAGTGCTAGGCGCGGGGGCTCCTACAATGAGCAGTTCTTC
few	TRBV10-3	.	TRBJ2-5	CAISDTEETQYF	TGTGCCATCAGTGATACCGAAGAGACCCAGTACTTC
.	TRBV29-1	.	TRBJ2-1	CSVLRITGEQFF	TGCAGCGTCCTACGTATCACCGGTGAGCAGTTCTTC
.	TRBV28	TRBD1	TRBJ2-7	CASSLYRDRGYEQYF	TGTGCCAGCAGTTTATACCGGGACAGGGGGTACGAGCAGTACTTC